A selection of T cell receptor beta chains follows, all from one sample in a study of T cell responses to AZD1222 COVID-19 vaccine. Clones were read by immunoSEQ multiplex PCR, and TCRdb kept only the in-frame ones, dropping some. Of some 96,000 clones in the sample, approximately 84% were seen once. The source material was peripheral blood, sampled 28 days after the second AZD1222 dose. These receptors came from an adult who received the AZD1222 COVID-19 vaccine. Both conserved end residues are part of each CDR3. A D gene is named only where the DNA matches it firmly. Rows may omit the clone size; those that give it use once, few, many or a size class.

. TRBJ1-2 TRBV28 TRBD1 CASSLDVQGAYGYTF TGTGCCAGCAGTTTAGACGTACAGGGGGCCTATGGCTACACCTTC
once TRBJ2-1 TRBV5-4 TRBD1 CASSPTRDSPYNEQFF TGTGCCAGCAGCCCTACCCGGGACAGCCCCTACAATGAGCAGTTCTTC
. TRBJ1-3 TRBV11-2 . CASSLAGSGNTIYF TGTGCCAGCAGCTTAGCTGGCTCTGGAAACACCATATATTTT
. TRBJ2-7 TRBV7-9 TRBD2 CASSWTSGSYEQYF TGTGCCAGCAGCTGGACTAGCGGGAGTTACGAGCAGTACTTC
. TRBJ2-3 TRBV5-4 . CASSLGQDRDTQYF TGTGCCAGCAGCTTGGGGCAGGATCGAGATACGCAGTATTTT
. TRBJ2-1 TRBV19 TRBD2 CASSISGGAYNEQFF TGTGCCAGTAGTATCAGCGGGGGGGCCTACAATGAGCAGTTCTTC
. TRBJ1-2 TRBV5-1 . CASSFSGQLYGYTF TGCGCCAGCAGCTTCTCAGGGCAGCTCTATGGCTACACCTTC
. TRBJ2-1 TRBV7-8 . CASSLDGGNEQFF TGTGCCAGCAGCTTAGATGGGGGCAATGAGCAGTTCTTC
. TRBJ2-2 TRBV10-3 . CAISESQGGATGELFF TGTGCCATCAGTGAGTCCCAAGGGGGGGCTACCGGGGAGCTGTTTTTT
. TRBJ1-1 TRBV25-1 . CASSESTVRGTEAFF TGTGCCAGCAGTGAATCGACGGTTAGGGGCACTGAAGCTTTCTTT
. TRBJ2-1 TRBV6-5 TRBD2 CASSYFSGSSYNEQFF TGTGCCAGCAGTTACTTTAGCGGGAGCTCCTACAATGAGCAGTTCTTC